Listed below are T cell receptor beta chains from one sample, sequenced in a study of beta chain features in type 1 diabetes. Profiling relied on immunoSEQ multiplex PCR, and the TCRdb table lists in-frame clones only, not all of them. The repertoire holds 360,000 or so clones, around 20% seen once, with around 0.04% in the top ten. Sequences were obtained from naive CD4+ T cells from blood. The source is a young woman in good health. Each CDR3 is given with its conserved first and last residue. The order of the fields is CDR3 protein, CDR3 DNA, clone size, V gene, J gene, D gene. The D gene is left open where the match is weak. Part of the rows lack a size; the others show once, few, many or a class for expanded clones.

CDR3aa: CASSSSGTSSYEQYF
CDR3nt: TGTGCCAGCAGCTCTTCCGGGACTAGCTCCTACGAGCAGTACTTC
abundance: once
v_gene: TRBV7-2
j_gene: TRBJ2-7
d_gene: TRBD2

CDR3aa: CASNKNGLEAFF
CDR3nt: TGTGCCAGCAACAAAAATGGGTTGGAGGCTTTCTTT
abundance: few
v_gene: TRBV7-8
j_gene: TRBJ1-1
d_gene: NA

CDR3aa: CASRSRGTNTGELFF
CDR3nt: TGTGCCAGCAGGAGTAGAGGAACGAACACCGGGGAGCTGTTTTTT
abundance: NA
v_gene: TRBV25-1
j_gene: TRBJ2-2
d_gene: NA

CDR3aa: CASRGTLPTYEQYF
CDR3nt: TGTGCCAGCAGAGGGACATTGCCCACCTACGAGCAGTACTTC
abundance: NA
v_gene: TRBV27
j_gene: TRBJ2-7
d_gene: NA

CDR3aa: CASSEEEGYGYTF
CDR3nt: TGTGCCAGCAGCGAGGAGGAGGGCTATGGCTACACCTTC
abundance: NA
v_gene: TRBV9
j_gene: TRBJ1-2
d_gene: NA

CDR3aa: CAWSWQNTEAFF
CDR3nt: TGTGCCTGGAGCTGGCAGAACACTGAAGCTTTCTTT
abundance: NA
v_gene: TRBV30
j_gene: TRBJ1-1
d_gene: NA

CDR3aa: CASTGDSGYGYTF
CDR3nt: TGTGCCAGCACCGGGGATTCGGGCTATGGCTACACCTTC
abundance: NA
v_gene: TRBV2
j_gene: TRBJ1-2
d_gene: NA

CDR3aa: CASSQSSSQETQYF
CDR3nt: TGCGCCAGCAGCCAAAGTAGCTCCCAAGAGACCCAGTACTTC
abundance: once
v_gene: TRBV4-3
j_gene: TRBJ2-5
d_gene: NA

CDR3aa: CASRPAGTDRGYTF
CDR3nt: TGTGCCAGCAGGCCCGCCGGAACAGATAGAGGCTACACCTTC
abundance: NA
v_gene: TRBV5-6
j_gene: TRBJ1-2
d_gene: NA

CDR3aa: CASSSKYGQGMRETQYF
CDR3nt: TGCGCCAGCAGCTCAAAGTATGGTCAGGGGATGCGGGAGACCCAGTACTTC
abundance: NA
v_gene: TRBV4-3
j_gene: TRBJ2-5
d_gene: NA

CDR3aa: CASSQVRGGSGRANTEAFF
CDR3nt: TGCGCCAGCAGCCAAGTTCGGGGAGGGAGCGGCAGGGCTAACACTGAAGCTTTCTTT
abundance: NA
v_gene: TRBV4-1
j_gene: TRBJ1-1
d_gene: NA

CDR3aa: CAWSTQGINTGELFF
CDR3nt: TGTGCCTGGAGTACGCAGGGGATCAACACCGGGGAGCTGTTTTTT
abundance: NA
v_gene: TRBV30
j_gene: TRBJ2-2
d_gene: NA

CDR3aa: CAWSGGNEKLFF
CDR3nt: TGTGCCTGGAGCGGGGGAAATGAAAAACTGTTTTTT
abundance: few
v_gene: TRBV30
j_gene: TRBJ1-4
d_gene: NA

CDR3aa: CASSFRPLGARDYGYTF
CDR3nt: TGTGCCAGCAGCTTCAGGCCTCTGGGGGCGAGGGACTATGGCTACACCTTC
abundance: NA
v_gene: TRBV7-9
j_gene: TRBJ1-2
d_gene: NA

CDR3aa: CASSLHPGQAPAEQYF
CDR3nt: TGTGCCAGCAGTTTACACCCGGGACAGGCCCCGGCCGAGCAGTACTTC
abundance: few
v_gene: TRBV28
j_gene: TRBJ2-7
d_gene: TRBD1

CDR3aa: CASSDFRGSFQTQYF
CDR3nt: TGTGCCAGCAGTGATTTTAGGGGCTCCTTCCAGACCCAGTACTTC
abundance: NA
v_gene: TRBV25-1
j_gene: TRBJ2-5
d_gene: NA

CDR3aa: CASSSSGGVNTGELFF
CDR3nt: TGTGCCAGCAGCTCCTCGGGAGGGGTCAACACCGGGGAGCTGTTTTTT
abundance: few
v_gene: TRBV5-4
j_gene: TRBJ2-2
d_gene: TRBD2

CDR3aa: CSVDRGQGSFF
CDR3nt: TGCAGCGTTGACCGCGGACAGGGATCTTTCTTT
abundance: few
v_gene: TRBV29-1
j_gene: TRBJ1-1
d_gene: TRBD1

CDR3aa: CSADTGGSEAFF
CDR3nt: TGCAGCGCCGACACAGGGGGCAGTGAAGCTTTCTTT
abundance: NA
v_gene: TRBV29-1
j_gene: TRBJ1-1
d_gene: TRBD1

CDR3aa: CSVSGQGLYGYTF
CDR3nt: TGCAGTGTCTCGGGACAGGGTCTATATGGCTACACCTTC
abundance: NA
v_gene: TRBV29-1
j_gene: TRBJ1-2
d_gene: TRBD1

CDR3aa: CASRRFADTQYF
CDR3nt: TGTGCCAGCAGGCGCTTTGCAGATACGCAGTATTTT
abundance: NA
v_gene: TRBV2
j_gene: TRBJ2-3
d_gene: NA